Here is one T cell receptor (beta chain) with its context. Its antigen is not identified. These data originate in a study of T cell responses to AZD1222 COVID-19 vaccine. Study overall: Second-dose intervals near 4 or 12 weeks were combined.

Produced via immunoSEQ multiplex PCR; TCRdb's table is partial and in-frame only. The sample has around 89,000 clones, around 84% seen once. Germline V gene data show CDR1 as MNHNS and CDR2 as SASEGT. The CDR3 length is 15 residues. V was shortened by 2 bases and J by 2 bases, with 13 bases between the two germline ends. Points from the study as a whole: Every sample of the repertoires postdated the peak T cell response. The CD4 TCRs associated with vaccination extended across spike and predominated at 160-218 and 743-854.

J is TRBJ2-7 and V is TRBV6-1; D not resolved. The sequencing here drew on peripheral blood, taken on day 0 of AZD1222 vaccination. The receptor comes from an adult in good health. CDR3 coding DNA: TGTGCCAGCAGTGAAAGTAAGGGCCCCACCTACGAGCAGTACTTC. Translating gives CASSESKGPTYEQYF.